This T cell receptor beta chain was captured in a study of blood T cell repertoires in COVID-19. Participants were aged about 18 to 100 years from about two dozen US areas. V was shortened by 0 bases and J by 2 bases, with 16 bases between the two germline ends. Per germline, CDR1 PRHDT and CDR2 FYEKMQ (reference sequence). This CDR3 comprises 17 residues. Only in-frame clones appear in the TCRdb table, and some are missing; sequencing was by immunoSEQ multiplex PCR. The sample carries 250,000 or so clones, roughly 85% recorded once. Sequenced: PBMCs or T cells enriched from blood (not recorded which). The V gene is TRBV13, the J gene TRBJ1-1, with D possibly matching TRBD1 (5 bases). The clonotype was recovered from a woman in her fifties or sixties who had been exposed to COVID-19. CDR3 in amino acids: CASSLGLGAGKNTEAFF. CDR3 in DNA: TGTGCCAGCAGCTTAGGTCTGGGTGCAGGGAAAAACACTGAAGCTTTCTTT.